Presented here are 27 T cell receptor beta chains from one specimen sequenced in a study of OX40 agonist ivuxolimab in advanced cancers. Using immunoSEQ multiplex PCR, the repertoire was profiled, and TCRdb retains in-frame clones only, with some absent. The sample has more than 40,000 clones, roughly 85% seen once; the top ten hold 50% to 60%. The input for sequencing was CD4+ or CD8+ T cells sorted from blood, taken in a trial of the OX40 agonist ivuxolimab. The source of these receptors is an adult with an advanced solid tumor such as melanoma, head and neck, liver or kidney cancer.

DNA of the CDR3: TGCGCCAGCAGCTTGGTGGGGGGCGTCACAGATACGCAGTATTTT. Its translation: CASSLVGGVTDTQYF. V and J are TRBV5-1 and TRBJ2-3; the D call may be TRBD1 or TRBD2 (6 bases each). In germline, CDR1 is SGHRS, CDR2 YFSETQ. This CDR3 region has 15 residues. V lost 0 bases, J lost 2 bases, and 10 bases lay in between.

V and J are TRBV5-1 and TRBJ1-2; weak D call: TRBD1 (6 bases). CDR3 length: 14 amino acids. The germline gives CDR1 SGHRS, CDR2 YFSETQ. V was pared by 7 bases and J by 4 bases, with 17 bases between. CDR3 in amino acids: CASGNLDSFYGYTF. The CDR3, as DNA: TGCGCCAGCGGCAATTTGGACAGCTTCTATGGCTACACCTTC.

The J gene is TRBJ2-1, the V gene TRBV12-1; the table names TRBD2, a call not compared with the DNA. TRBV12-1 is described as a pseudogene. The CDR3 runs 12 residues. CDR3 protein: CASSYYYNEQFF. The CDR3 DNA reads TGTGCCAGCAGCTACTATTACAATGAGCAGTTCTTC.

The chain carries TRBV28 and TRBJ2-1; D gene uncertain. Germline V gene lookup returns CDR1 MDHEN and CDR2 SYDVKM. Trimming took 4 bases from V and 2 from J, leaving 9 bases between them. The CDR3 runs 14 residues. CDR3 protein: CASSYTPTYNEQFF. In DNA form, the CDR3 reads TGTGCCAGCAGTTACACCCCCACCTACAATGAGCAGTTCTTC.

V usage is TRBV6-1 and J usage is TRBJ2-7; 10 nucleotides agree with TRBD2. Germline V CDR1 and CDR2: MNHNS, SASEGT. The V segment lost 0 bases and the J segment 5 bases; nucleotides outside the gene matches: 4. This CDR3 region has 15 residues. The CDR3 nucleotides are TGTGCCAGCAGTGAAGCAGTCGGGACTAGCGACGAGCAGTACTTC. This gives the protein CASSEAVGTSDEQYF.

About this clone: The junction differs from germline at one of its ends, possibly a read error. DNA for the CDR3: TGTGCCAGCAGTTATGATGGCCGATCGGGGGACCGCTTT. It translates to CASSYDGRSGDRF. The chain employs TRBV6-6 and TRBJ1-4, with a weak D call TRBD1 (5 bases). CDR1 is MNHNY and CDR2 is SVGAGI in the germline V gene (reference sequence). The CDR3 is 13 amino acids.

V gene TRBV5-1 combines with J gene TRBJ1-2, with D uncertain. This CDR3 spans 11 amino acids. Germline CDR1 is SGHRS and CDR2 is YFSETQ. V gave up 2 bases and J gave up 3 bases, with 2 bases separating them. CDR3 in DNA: TGCGCCAGCAGCTTTGACTATGGCTACACCTTC. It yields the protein CASSFDYGYTF.

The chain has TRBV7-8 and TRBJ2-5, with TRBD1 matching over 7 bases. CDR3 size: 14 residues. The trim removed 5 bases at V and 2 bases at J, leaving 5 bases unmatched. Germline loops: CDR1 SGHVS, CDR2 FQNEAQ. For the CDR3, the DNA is TGTGCCAGCAGCCGGGGACAGTTACAAGAGACCCAGTACTTC. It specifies CASSRGQLQETQYF.

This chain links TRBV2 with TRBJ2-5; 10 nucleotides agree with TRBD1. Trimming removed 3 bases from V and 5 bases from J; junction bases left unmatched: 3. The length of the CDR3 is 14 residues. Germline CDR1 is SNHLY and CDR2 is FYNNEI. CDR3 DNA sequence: TGTGCCAGCAGTGAGGGACAGGGGAGGGAGACCCAGTACTTC. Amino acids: CASSEGQGRETQYF.

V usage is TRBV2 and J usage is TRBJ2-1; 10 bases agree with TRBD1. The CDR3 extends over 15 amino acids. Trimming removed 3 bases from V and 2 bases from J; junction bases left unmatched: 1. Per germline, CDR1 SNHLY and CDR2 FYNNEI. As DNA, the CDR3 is TGTGCCAGCAGTGAGGGACAGGGGCCCTACAATGAGCAGTTCTTC. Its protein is CASSEGQGPYNEQFF. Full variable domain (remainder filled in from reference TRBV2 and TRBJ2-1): EPEVTQTPSHQVTQMGQEVILRCVPISNHLYFYWYRQILGQKVEFLVSFYNNEISEKSEIFDDQFSVERPDGSNFTLKIRSTKLEDSAMYFCASSEGQGPYNEQFFGPGTRLTVL.

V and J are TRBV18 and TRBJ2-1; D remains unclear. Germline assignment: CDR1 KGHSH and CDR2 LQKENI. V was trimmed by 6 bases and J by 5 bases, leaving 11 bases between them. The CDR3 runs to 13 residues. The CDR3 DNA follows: TGTGCCAGCTCCACCAGAGGTGACAATGAGCAGTTCTTC. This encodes CASSTRGDNEQFF. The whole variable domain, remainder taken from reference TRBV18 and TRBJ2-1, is NAGVMQNPRHLVRRRGQEARLRCSPMKGHSHVYWYRQLPEEGLKFMVYLQKENIIDESGMPKERFSAEFPKEGPSILRIQQVVRGDSAAYFCASSTRGDNEQFFGPGTRLTVL.

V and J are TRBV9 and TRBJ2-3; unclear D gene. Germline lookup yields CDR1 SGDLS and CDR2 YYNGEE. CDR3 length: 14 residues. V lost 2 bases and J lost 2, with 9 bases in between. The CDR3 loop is CASSVGSYTDTQYF. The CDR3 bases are TGTGCCAGCAGCGTGGGTTCGTACACAGATACGCAGTATTTT. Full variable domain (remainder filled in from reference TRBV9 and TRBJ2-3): DSGVTQTPKHLITATGQRVTLRCSPRSGDLSVYWYQQSLDQGLQFLIQYYNGEERAKGNILERFSAQQFPDLHSELNLSSLELGDSALYFCASSVGSYTDTQYFGPGTRLTVL.

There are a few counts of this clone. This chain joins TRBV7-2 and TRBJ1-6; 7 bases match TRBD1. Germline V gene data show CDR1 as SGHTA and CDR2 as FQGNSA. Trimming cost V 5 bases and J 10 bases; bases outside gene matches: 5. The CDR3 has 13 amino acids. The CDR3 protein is CASSRGGGSPLHF. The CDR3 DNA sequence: TGTGCCAGCAGCCGTGGAGGGGGCTCACCCCTCCACTTT.

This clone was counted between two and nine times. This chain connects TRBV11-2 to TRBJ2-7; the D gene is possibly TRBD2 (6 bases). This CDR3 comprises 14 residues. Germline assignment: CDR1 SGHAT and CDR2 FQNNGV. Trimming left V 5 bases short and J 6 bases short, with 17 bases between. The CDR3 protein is CASSPRLGVSEQYF. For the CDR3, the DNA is TGTGCCAGCAGCCCCCGACTAGGAGTGAGCGAGCAGTACTTC.

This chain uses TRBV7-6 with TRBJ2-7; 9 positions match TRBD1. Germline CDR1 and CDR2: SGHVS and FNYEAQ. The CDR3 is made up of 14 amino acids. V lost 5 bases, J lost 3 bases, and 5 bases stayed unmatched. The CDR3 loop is CASSLLTGGYEQYF. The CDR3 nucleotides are TGTGCCAGCAGCCTCTTGACAGGGGGCTACGAGCAGTACTTC.

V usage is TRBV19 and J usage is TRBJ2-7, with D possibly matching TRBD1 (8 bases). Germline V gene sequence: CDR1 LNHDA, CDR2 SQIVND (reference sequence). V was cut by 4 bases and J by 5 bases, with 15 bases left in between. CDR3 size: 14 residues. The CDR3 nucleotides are TGTGCCAGTAGTAGACAGGGGAGGGTGAACGAGCAGTACTTC. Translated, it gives CASSRQGRVNEQYF.

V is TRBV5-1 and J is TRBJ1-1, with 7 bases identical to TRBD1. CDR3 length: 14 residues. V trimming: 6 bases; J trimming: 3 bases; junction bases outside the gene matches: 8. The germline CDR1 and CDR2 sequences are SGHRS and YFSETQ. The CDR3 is CASNPTGSDTEAFF. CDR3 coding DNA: TGCGCCAGCAACCCGACAGGGAGTGACACTGAAGCTTTCTTT.

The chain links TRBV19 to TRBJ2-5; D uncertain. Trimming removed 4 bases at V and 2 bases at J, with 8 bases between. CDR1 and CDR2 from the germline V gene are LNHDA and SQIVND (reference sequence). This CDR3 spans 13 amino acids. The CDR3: CASSTHRQETQYF. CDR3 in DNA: TGTGCCAGTAGTACCCACCGGCAAGAGACCCAGTACTTC.

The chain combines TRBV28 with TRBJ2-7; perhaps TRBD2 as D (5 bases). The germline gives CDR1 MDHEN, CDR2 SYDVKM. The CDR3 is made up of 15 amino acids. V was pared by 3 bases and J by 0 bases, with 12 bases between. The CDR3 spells CASSFETGSSYEQYF. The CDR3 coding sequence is TGTGCCAGCAGTTTCGAGACGGGGAGCTCCTACGAGCAGTACTTC.

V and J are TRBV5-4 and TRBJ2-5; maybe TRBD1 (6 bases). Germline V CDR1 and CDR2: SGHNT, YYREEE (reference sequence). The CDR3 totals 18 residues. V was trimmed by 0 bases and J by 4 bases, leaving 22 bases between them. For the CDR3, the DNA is TGTGCCAGCAGCTTGGGGAAAAGTCGGACAGTGGGTGCAGAGACCCAGTACTTC. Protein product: CASSLGKSRTVGAETQYF.

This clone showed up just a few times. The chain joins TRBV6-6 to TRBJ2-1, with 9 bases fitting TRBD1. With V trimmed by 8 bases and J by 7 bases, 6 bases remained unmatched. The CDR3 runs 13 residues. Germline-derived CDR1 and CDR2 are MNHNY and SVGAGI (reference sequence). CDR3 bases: TGTGCCAGCGGGACAGGGATGGGTAATGAGCAGTTCTTC. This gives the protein CASGTGMGNEQFF.

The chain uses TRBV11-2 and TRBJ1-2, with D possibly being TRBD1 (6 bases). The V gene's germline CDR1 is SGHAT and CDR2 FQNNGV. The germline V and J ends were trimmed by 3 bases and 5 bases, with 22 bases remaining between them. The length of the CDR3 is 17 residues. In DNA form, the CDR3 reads TGTGCCAGCAGCTTGTGGGTGGGGGCCCAGGGGAGTTATGGCTACACCTTC. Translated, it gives CASSLWVGAQGSYGYTF. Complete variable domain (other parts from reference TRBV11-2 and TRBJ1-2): EAGVAQSPRYKIIEKRQSVAFWCNPISGHATLYWYQQILGQGPKLLIQFQNNGVVDDSQLPKDRFSAERLKGVDSTLKIQPAKLEDSAVYLCASSLWVGAQGSYGYTFGSGTRLTVV.

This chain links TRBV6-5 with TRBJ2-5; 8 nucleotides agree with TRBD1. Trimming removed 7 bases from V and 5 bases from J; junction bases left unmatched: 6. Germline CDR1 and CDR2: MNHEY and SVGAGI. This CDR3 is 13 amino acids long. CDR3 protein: CASKTGELETQYF. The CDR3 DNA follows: TGTGCCAGCAAGACAGGGGAGTTGGAGACCCAGTACTTC.

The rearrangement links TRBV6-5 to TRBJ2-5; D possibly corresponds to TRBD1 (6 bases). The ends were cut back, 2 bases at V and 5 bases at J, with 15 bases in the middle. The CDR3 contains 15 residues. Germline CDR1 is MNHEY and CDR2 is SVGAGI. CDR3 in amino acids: CASSYLRTEGETQYF. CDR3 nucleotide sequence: TGTGCCAGCAGTTACCTTAGGACAGAAGGGGAGACCCAGTACTTC.

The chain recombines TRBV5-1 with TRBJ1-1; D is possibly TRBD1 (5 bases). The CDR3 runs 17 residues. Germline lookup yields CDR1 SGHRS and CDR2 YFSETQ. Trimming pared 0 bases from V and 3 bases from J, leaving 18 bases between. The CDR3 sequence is CASSLGDGFWADTEAFF. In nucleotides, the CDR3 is TGCGCCAGCAGCTTGGGGGACGGGTTTTGGGCGGACACTGAAGCTTTCTTT.

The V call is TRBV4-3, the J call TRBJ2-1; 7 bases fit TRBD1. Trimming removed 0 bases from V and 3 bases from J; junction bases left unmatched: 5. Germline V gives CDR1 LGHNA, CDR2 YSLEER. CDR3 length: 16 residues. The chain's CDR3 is CASSQDRDSYYNEQFF. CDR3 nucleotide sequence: TGCGCCAGCAGCCAAGATCGGGACAGTTACTACAATGAGCAGTTCTTC.

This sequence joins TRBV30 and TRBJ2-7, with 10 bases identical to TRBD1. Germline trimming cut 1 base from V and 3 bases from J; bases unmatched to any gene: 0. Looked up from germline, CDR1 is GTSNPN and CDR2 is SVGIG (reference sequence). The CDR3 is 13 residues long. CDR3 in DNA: TGTGCCTGGAGTGGGACAGGGGGCTACGAGCAGTACTTC. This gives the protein CAWSGTGGYEQYF.